The rows below give T cell receptor beta chains drawn from one sample of a study of T cells after yellow fever vaccination. MiXCR, run by TCRdb on the 5' RACE reads, gives a single entry per CDR3 protein. The repertoire holds about 99,000 distinct CDR3 sequences, with about 6% as singletons. The sample was CD8+ T cells sorted from PBMCs, taken 10 days after the yellow fever booster vaccination. The receptors shown here come from a man between 18 and 35 years old who received the YFV17D yellow fever vaccine. The CDR3 runs from the conserved cysteine through the conserved F or W.

TRBJ2-3 TRBV7-9 CASSRYITGATDTQYF
TRBJ2-3 TRBV5-1 CASSLISAGGRDTQYF
TRBJ2-7 TRBV10-3 CAISDGTGGHEQYF
TRBJ1-1 TRBV19 CASTRTDIKTEAFF
TRBJ2-1 TRBV7-9 CASSLAGTGGSNEQFF
TRBJ2-5 TRBV11-2 CASRLKAWASPQETQYF
TRBJ2-3 TRBV7-9 CASSLEVGGDTQYF
TRBJ2-1 TRBV20-1 CSARDGAGEVSEQFF
TRBJ1-2 TRBV5-4 CASSSGTGGGYTF
TRBJ2-7 TRBV5-1 CASTDSLSSYEQYF
TRBJ1-5 TRBV27 CASSNFGGVSNQPQHF
TRBJ2-1 TRBV27 CASSFFTSGADEQFF
TRBJ2-6 TRBV7-9 CASSFPSTLSLSGANVLTF
TRBJ2-7 TRBV11-2 CASSFSSSIAGYYEQYF
TRBJ2-1 TRBV15 CATTAVDNEQFF
TRBJ2-5 TRBV28 CASSYPTGTQYF
TRBJ1-1 TRBV27 CASTPTAYDYDPEAFF
TRBJ2-1 TRBV27 CASSQRTGGSDEQFF
TRBJ2-7 TRBV27 CASSLGPWGRGYEQYF
TRBJ2-3 TRBV12-3/TRBV12-4 CASVLGSTDTQYF
TRBJ2-1 TRBV4-3 CASSQDTGNREQFF
TRBJ2-1 TRBV19 CASSMGPSSYNEQFF
TRBJ2-3 TRBV6-2/TRBV6-3 CASSFGGATDTQYF